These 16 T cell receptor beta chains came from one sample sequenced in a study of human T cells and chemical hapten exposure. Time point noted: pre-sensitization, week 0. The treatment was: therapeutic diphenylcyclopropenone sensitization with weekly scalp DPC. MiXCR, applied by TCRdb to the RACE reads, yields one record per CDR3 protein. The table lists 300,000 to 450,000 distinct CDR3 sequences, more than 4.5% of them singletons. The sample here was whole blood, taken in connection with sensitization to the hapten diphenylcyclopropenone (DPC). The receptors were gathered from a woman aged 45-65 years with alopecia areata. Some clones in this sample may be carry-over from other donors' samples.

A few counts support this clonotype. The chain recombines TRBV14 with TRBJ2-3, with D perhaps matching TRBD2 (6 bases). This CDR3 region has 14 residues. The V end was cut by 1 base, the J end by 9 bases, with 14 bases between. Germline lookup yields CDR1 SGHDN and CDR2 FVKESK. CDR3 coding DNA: TGTGCCAGCAGCCAAGCGGTTTATAGCGGCACGCAGTATTTT. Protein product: CASSQAVYSGTQYF.

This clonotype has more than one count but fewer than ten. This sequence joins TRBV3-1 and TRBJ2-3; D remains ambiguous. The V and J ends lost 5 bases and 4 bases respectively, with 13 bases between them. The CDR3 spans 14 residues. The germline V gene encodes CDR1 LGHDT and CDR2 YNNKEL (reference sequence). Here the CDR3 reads CASSFNLGADTQYF. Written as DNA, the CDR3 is TGTGCCAGCAGCTTCAACCTGGGCGCAGATACGCAGTATTTT.

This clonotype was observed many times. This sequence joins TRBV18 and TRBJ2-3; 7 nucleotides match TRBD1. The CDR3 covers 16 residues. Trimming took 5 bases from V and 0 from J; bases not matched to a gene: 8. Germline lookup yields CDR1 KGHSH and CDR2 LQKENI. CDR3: CASSSQGTASTDTQYF. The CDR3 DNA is TGTGCCAGCTCATCTCAAGGGACAGCTAGCACAGATACGCAGTATTTT. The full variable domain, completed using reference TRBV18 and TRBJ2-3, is NAGVMQNPRHLVRRRGQEARLRCSPMKGHSHVYWYRQLPEEGLKFMVYLQKENIIDESGMPKERFSAEFPKEGPSILRIQQVVRGDSAAYFCASSSQGTASTDTQYFGPGTRLTVL.

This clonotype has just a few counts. The CDR3 DNA follows: TGTGCCAGCAGCCAAGGACAGGGCTTTGAAAAACTGTTTTTT. It specifies CASSQGQGFEKLFF. The chain has TRBV3-1 and TRBJ1-4; TRBD1 agrees at 7 bases. Per germline, CDR1 LGHDT and CDR2 YNNKEL (reference sequence). The ends lost 1 base at V and 7 bases at J; junction bases unmatched: 3. This CDR3 has 14 amino acids.

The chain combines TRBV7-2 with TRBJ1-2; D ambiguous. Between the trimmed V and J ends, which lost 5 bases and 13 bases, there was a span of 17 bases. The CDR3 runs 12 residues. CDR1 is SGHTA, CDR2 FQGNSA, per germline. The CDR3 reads CASSPLSRVLTF. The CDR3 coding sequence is TGTGCCAGCAGCCCGCTCAGTCGGGTTCTCACCTTC.

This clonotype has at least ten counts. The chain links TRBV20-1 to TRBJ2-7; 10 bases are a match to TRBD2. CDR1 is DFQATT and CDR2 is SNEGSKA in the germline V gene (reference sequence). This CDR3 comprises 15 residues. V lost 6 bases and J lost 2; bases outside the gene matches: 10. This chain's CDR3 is CSAPPAAGGTYEQYF. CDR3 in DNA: TGCAGTGCCCCACCGGCAGCGGGAGGGACCTACGAGCAGTACTTC.

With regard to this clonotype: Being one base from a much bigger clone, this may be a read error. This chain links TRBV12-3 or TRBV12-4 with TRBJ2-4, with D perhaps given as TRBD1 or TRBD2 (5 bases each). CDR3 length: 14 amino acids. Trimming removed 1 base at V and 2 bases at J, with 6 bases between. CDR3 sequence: CASSLGGSKNIQYF. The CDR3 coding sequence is TGTGCCAGCAGTTTAGGGGGGTCCAAAAACATTCAGTACTTC.

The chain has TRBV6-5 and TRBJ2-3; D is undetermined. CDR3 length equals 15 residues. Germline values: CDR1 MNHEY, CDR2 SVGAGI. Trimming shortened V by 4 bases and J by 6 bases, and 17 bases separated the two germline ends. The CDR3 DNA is TGTGCCAGCAGTTTAGGTGGGCCTCGTGCGGATACGCAGTATTTT. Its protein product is CASSLGGPRADTQYF.

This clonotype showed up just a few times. CDR3 residues: CASSVRQGSNQPQHF. The CDR3 DNA follows: TGTGCCAGCAGCGTGAGACAGGGAAGCAATCAGCCCCAGCATTTT. This chain connects TRBV21-1 to TRBJ1-5; the D segment call TRBD1 is taken from the table without a DNA check. TRBV21-1 is deemed a pseudogene. The CDR3 totals 15 residues.

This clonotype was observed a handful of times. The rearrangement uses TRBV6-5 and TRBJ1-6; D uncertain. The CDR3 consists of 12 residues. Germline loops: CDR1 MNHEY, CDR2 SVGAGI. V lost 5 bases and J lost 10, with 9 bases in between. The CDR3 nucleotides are TGTGCCAGCAGTACTCCGGGGTCACCCCTCCACTTT. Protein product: CASSTPGSPLHF.

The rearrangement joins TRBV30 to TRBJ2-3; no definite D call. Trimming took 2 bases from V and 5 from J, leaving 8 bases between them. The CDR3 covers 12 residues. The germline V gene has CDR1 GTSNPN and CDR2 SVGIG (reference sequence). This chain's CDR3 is CAWSQRRDTQYF. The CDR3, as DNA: TGTGCCTGGAGTCAAAGGAGAGATACGCAGTATTTT.

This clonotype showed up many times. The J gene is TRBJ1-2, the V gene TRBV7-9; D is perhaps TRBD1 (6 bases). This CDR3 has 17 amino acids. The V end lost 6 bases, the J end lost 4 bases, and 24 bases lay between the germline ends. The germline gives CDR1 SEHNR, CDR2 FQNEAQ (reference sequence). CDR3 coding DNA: TGTGCCAGCAGGCCCGCACGGGGGGCAGCGGGGGCCTATGGCTACACCTTC. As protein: CASRPARGAAGAYGYTF.

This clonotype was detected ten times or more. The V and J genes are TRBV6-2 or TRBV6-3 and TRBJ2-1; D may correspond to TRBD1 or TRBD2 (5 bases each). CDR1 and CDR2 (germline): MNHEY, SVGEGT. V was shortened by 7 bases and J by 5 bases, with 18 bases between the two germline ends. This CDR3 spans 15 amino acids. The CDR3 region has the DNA TGTGCCAGCATTCCCGGGACCCTCGTCGACAATGAGCAGTTCTTC. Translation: CASIPGTLVDNEQFF.

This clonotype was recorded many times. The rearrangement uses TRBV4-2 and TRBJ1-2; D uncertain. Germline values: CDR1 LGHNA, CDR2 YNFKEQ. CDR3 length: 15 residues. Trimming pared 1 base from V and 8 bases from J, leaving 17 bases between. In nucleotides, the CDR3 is TGTGCCAGCAGCCAAGCCCCCTCCAGTGATGGGGGCTACACCTTC. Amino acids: CASSQAPSSDGGYTF.

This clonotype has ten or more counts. The CDR3 bases are TGTGCCAGCAGCTTGGGGACTAGCGGAGAAGAGACCCAGTACTTC. It yields the protein CASSLGTSGEETQYF. V gene TRBV7-6 combines with J gene TRBJ2-5; TRBD2 matches 11 bases. This CDR3 has 15 amino acids. Germline CDR1 and CDR2: SGHVS and FNYEAQ. V shed 3 bases and J 3 bases; nucleotides not matched to a gene: 3.

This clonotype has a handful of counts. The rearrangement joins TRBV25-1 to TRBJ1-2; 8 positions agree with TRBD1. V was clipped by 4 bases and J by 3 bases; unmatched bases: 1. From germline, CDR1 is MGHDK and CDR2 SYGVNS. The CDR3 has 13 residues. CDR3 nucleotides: TGTGCCAGCAGTGGGGGACAGGACTATGGCTACACCTTC. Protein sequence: CASSGGQDYGYTF.